A single sample is the source of the 19 T cell receptor beta chains below, sequenced in a study of CD8+ T cells in alopecia areata. Isolated RNA was reverse transcribed into cDNA used as the sequencing template. TCRdb's table, derived via immunoSEQ multiplex PCR, lists solely in-frame clones and lacks some. The repertoire has about 180,000 clones, roughly 59% of them found once; the top ten carry about 1.5%. This sample comprised CD4+ T cells sorted from blood, obtained at week 0. These receptors were obtained from a human donor with alopecia areata.

The chain's CDR3 is CAWGTGLNQPQHF. DNA of the CDR3: TGTGCCTGGGGGACAGGCCTCAATCAGCCCCAGCATTTT. The chain uses TRBV30 and TRBJ1-5; 8 bases map to TRBD1. The V gene end was trimmed by 5 bases and the J gene end by 3 bases; junction bases not matched to a gene: 3. The germline CDR1 and CDR2 sequences are GTSNPN and SVGIG (reference sequence). This CDR3 has 13 amino acids.

This chain connects TRBV4-3 to TRBJ2-6, with D tentatively TRBD1 or TRBD2 (5 bases each). The CDR3 totals 17 residues. With 4 bases removed from V and 0 bases from J, the gap between germline ends came to 13 bases. Germline CDR1 LGHNA, CDR2 YSLEER. In DNA, the CDR3 is TGCGCCAGCAGCCGGGGGACGGCGAGCTCTGGGGCCAACGTCCTGACTTTC. It specifies CASSRGTASSGANVLTF.

This clone showed up just a few times. This chain uses TRBV29-1 with TRBJ1-1; 8 positions agree with TRBD1. The CDR3 length is 13 residues. The germline V gene has CDR1 SQVTM and CDR2 ANQGSEA. The V and J ends lost 8 bases and 4 bases, in that order; junction bases with no gene match: 9. The CDR3 nucleotides are TGCAGCACAAAACCGACAGGGGTCACTGAAGCTTTCTTT. Translating gives CSTKPTGVTEAFF.

The chain combines TRBV7-2 with TRBJ2-7; D unclear. The V end lost 4 bases, the J end lost 5 bases, and 6 bases lay between the germline ends. Per germline, CDR1 SGHTA and CDR2 FQGNSA. CDR3 size: 11 residues. The CDR3 DNA is TGTGCCAGCAGCTCATATCACGAGCAGTACTTC. Residues: CASSSYHEQYF.

The rearrangement uses TRBV29-1 and TRBJ2-4; maybe TRBD2 (6 bases). Germline values: CDR1 SQVTM, CDR2 ANQGSEA. The CDR3 is 13 residues long. V dropped 7 bases and J dropped 9 bases, with 19 bases sitting between them. The CDR3 loop reads CSAGLATRGIQYF. The CDR3 coding sequence is TGCAGCGCGGGCCTAGCGACCCGGGGCATTCAGTACTTC.

The gene calls are TRBV15 and TRBJ2-6; no reliable D call. The CDR3 has 14 amino acids. The germline V gene encodes CDR1 LNHNV and CDR2 YYDKDF (reference sequence). Trimming cost V 2 bases and J 4 bases, with 6 bases left between them. CDR3 nucleotide sequence: TGTGCCACCAGCAGAAGACAAGGGGCCAACGTCCTGACTTTC. Its translation is CATSRRQGANVLTF.

The chain joins TRBV21-1 to TRBJ2-1. TRBV21-1 is deemed a pseudogene. The CDR3 runs 13 residues. The DNA for the CDR3 is TGTGCCAGCAGCAATAGGGCCGAGGATGAGCAGTTCTTC. Amino acids: CASSNRAEDEQFF.

The rearrangement joins TRBV29-1 to TRBJ1-1, with D possibly matching TRBD1 (5 bases). V shed 6 bases and J shed 1 base, with 15 bases lying between them. The length of the CDR3 is 14 residues. CDR1 is SQVTM, CDR2 ANQGSEA, per germline. CDR3 protein: CSVGRQTQNTEAFF. The CDR3 DNA reads as TGCAGCGTAGGCAGACAGACACAGAACACTGAAGCTTTCTTT.

The chain couples TRBV2 to TRBJ2-3, with a possible D match to TRBD1 (5 bases). CDR1 and CDR2 (germline): SNHLY, FYNNEI. V lost 6 bases and J lost 6, with 13 bases in between. The CDR3 totals 13 residues. CDR3 protein: CASSDTQGDTQYF. The CDR3, as DNA: TGTGCCAGCAGCGACACGCAGGGTGATACGCAGTATTTT. The entire variable domain, with the rest obtained from reference TRBV2 and TRBJ2-3, is as follows: EPEVTQTPSHQVTQMGQEVILRCVPISNHLYFYWYRQILGQKVEFLVSFYNNEISEKSEIFDDQFSVERPDGSNFTLKIRSTKLEDSAMYFCASSDTQGDTQYFGPGTRLTVL.

This clone was found a few times. The chain recombines TRBV2 with TRBJ1-1; unclear D gene. Trimming pared 10 bases from V and 2 bases from J, leaving 14 bases between. The CDR3 is 13 residues long. In germline, CDR1 is SNHLY, CDR2 FYNNEI. The CDR3 sequence is CANSRELNTEAFF. CDR3 nucleotide sequence: TGTGCCAATTCGAGGGAGCTCAACACTGAAGCTTTCTTT.

This clone turned up a few times. Distinct nucleotide sequences in the sample also encode this CDR3. The chain joins TRBV29-1 to TRBJ2-7; D unresolved. This CDR3 has 13 residues. Trimming took 4 bases from V and 3 from J, leaving 13 bases between them. Per the germline V gene, CDR1 is SQVTM and CDR2 is ANQGSEA. CDR3 in DNA: TGCAGCGTTGCTCCCGCTGCTAGCTACGAGCAGTACTTC. Translating it yields CSVAPAASYEQYF.

The V call is TRBV6-5, the J call TRBJ2-7, with D perhaps matching TRBD1 (6 bases). Germline loops: CDR1 MNHEY, CDR2 SVGAGI. There are 13 residues in the CDR3. V dropped 4 bases and J dropped 5 bases, with 12 bases sitting between them. The CDR3 reads CASSLTGVNEQYF. In nucleotides, the CDR3 is TGTGCCAGCAGTTTGACAGGCGTGAACGAGCAGTACTTC.

This clone showed up just a few times. This chain links TRBV11-2 with TRBJ1-5; D unresolved. V lost 6 bases and J lost 7, with 13 bases in between. Germline-derived CDR1 and CDR2 are SGHAT and FQNNGV. The length of the CDR3 is 13 residues. This CDR3 is CASSIRGNQPQHF. CDR3 coding DNA: TGTGCCAGCAGTATCCGAGGGAACCAGCCCCAGCATTTT.

This clone was detected only once. The J gene is TRBJ1-2, the V gene TRBV27, with a possible D match to TRBD1 (6 bases). The germline gives CDR1 MNHEY, CDR2 SMNVEV (reference sequence). The CDR3 covers 13 residues. V was clipped by 3 bases and J by 8 bases, with 13 bases between them. CDR3 in DNA: TGTGCCAGCAGTTTCTTGGACAGAAGAGGCTACACCTTC. As protein: CASSFLDRRGYTF.

This clone was detected only a few times. This chain connects TRBV7-9 to TRBJ1-2, with TRBD1 matching 9 bases. The CDR3 loop spans 16 amino acids. Germline CDR1 and CDR2: SEHNR and FQNEAQ (reference sequence). V was pared by 1 base and J by 4 bases, with 7 bases of the junction left unmatched. As DNA, the CDR3 is TGTGCCAGCAGCTTAGACGGGACAGGGACGGGCTATGGCTACACCTTC. This encodes CASSLDGTGTGYGYTF.

The V gene is TRBV29-1, the J gene TRBJ2-5; D gene unclear. Germline loops: CDR1 SQVTM, CDR2 ANQGSEA. V lost 5 bases, J lost 2 bases, and 15 bases lay in between. This CDR3 comprises 14 residues. CDR3 bases: TGCAGCGTTTTTGGCAGTAATACACAAGAGACCCAGTACTTC. This gives the protein CSVFGSNTQETQYF.

This clone has more than one count but fewer than ten. The chain's CDR3 is CSASQGKGQPQHF. The DNA for the CDR3 is TGCAGCGCAAGTCAGGGTAAAGGTCAGCCCCAGCATTTT. J is TRBJ1-5 and V is TRBV29-1; tentatively, D is TRBD1 (5 bases). V was clipped by 7 bases and J by 6 bases, with 16 bases between them. Germline V gene data show CDR1 as SQVTM and CDR2 as ANQGSEA. There are 13 residues in the CDR3. Using reference TRBV29-1 and TRBJ1-5 for the parts outside the CDR3, the full variable domain is SAVISQKPSRDICQRGTSLTIQCQVDSQVTMMFWYRQQPGQSLTLIATANQGSEATYESGFVIDKFPISRPNLTFSTLTVSNMSPEDSSIYLCSASQGKGQPQHFGDGTRLSIL.

This clone was counted a few times. The V call is TRBV29-1, the J call TRBJ1-2; D is undetermined. V was cut by 6 bases and J by 8 bases, with 13 bases left in between. Germline V lookup: CDR1 SQVTM, CDR2 ANQGSEA. This CDR3 spans 11 amino acids. The CDR3 loop is CSVLGPGGYTF. In DNA, the CDR3 is TGCAGCGTCCTCGGCCCGGGGGGCTACACCTTC.

In this sample, this clone turned up once. The chain has TRBV2 and TRBJ2-1; TRBD2 agrees at 12 bases. CDR3 length: 14 amino acids. V gave up 8 bases and J gave up 8 bases; unmatched junction bases: 7. Germline V lookup: CDR1 SNHLY, CDR2 FYNNEI. This CDR3 reads CASLTSGGSYEQFF. For the CDR3, the DNA is TGTGCCAGCTTGACTAGCGGGGGTTCTTATGAGCAGTTCTTC.